This T cell receptor beta chain was retrieved from a study of blood T cell repertoires in COVID-19. Produced via immunoSEQ multiplex PCR; TCRdb's table is partial and in-frame only. In the table there are around 700,000 clones, 85% to 90% of which are singletons. The V segment lost 4 bases and the J segment 1 base; nucleotides outside the gene matches: 21. Germline V gives CDR1 SQVTM, CDR2 ANQGSEA. This CDR3 is 19 amino acids long. This rearrangement joins TRBV29-1 to TRBJ1-2; 7 positions match TRBD1. The source material was peripheral blood. The sequence came from a woman younger than 35 with acute or convalescent COVID-19. The CDR3 DNA sequence: TGCAGCGTTGTAGGGTGGTCTTCCGGGACAGAAGAATTTAACTATGGCTACACCTTC. Amino acids: CSVVGWSSGTEEFNYGYTF.